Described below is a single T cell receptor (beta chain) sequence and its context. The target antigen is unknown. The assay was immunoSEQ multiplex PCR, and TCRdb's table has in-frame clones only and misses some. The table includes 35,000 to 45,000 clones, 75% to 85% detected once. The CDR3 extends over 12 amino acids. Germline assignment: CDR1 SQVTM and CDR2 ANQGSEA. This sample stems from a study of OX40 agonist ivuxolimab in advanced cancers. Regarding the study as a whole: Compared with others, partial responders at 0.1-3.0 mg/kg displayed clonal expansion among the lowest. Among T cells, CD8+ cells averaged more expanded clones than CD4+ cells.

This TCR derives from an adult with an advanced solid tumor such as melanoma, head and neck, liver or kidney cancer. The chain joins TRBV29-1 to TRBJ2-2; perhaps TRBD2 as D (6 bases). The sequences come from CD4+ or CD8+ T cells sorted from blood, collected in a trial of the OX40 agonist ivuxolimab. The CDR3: CTMREAGGELFF. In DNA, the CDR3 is TGCACCATGAGGGAGGCAGGAGGGGAGCTGTTTTTT.